This T cell receptor beta chain was found in a study of T cell responses to AZD1222 COVID-19 vaccine. Study results and caveats: A reported finding is that nearly half of spike-specific TCRs target unmutated variant regions. Once two AZD1222 doses were given, Spike-specific TCR breadth and depth went up. The donors showed a predominance of white British ancestry and of females, with possible underestimation of clonal diversity.

Assay used: immunoSEQ multiplex PCR; TCRdb lists only in-frame clones, some missing. The sample contains approximately 82,000 clones, approximately 90% of which appear only once. As concerns this clone: As yet, its antigen is unknown.

The sequences come from peripheral blood, collected 28 days after the second AZD1222 dose. This sequence was found in an adult who received the AZD1222 COVID-19 vaccine.

The CDR3 bases are TGTGCCAGCACCCGAGACGGACAGCCTAATGAAAAACTGTTTTTT. Translating gives CASTRDGQPNEKLFF. The chain recombines TRBV2 with TRBJ1-4; D possibly corresponds to TRBD1 (6 bases). From germline, CDR1 is SNHLY and CDR2 FYNNEI. The CDR3 totals 15 residues. The V end was cut by 7 bases, the J end by 3 bases, with 15 bases between.